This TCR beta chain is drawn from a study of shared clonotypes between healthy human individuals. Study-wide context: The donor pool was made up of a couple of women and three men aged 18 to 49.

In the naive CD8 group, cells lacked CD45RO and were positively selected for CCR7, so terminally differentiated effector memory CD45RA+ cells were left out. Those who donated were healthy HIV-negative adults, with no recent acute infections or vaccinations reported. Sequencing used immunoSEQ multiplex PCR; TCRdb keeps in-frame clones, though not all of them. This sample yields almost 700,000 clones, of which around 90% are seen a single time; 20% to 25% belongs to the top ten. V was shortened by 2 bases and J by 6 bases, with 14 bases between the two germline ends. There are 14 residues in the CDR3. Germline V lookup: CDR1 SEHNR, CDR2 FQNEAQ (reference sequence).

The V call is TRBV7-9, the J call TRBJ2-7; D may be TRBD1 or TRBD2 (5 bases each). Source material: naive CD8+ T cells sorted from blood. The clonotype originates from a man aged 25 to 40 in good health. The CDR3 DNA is TGTGCCAGCAGCTTATCGGAGGTGGGGACCGAGCAGTACTTC. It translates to CASSLSEVGTEQYF. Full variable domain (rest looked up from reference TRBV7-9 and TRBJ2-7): DTGVSQNPRHKITKRGQNVTFRCDPISEHNRLYWYRQTLGQGPEFLTYFQNEAQLEKSRLLSDRFSAERPKGSFSTLEIQRTEQGDSAMYLCASSLSEVGTEQYFGPGTRLTVT.